Detailed here is one T cell receptor (beta chain). The source of the sample is a study of blood T cell repertoires in COVID-19. Libraries were prepared by immunoSEQ multiplex PCR; TCRdb keeps only in-frame clonotypes and omits some of them. Of roughly 420,000 clones in the sample, around 87% are singletons; the top ten hold over 0.9%. Germline loops: CDR1 SEHNR, CDR2 FQNEAQ (reference sequence). This CDR3 comprises 17 residues. J lost 4 bases, V lost 4 bases, and 14 bases had no gene match. Individuals drawn from 24 US areas were about 18 to 100 years old. Each participant's cohort was designated according to participant-reported clinical history.

The chain carries TRBV7-9 and TRBJ1-2, with 8 bases aligning to TRBD1. The sequencing input was PBMCs or T cells enriched from blood (not recorded which). The TCR sequence derives from a woman between 25 and 40 years old with acute COVID-19. The CDR3 DNA reads as TGTGCCAGCAGCTCCGACACTACTTATACAGGGGGCTATGGCTACACCTTC. Its protein is CASSSDTTYTGGYGYTF.